This T cell receptor (beta chain) was captured by sequencing in a study of blood T cell repertoires in COVID-19. Study-level background: Material from acute and convalescent COVID-19 was sourced from the United States, Italy and Spain. In each case, the material was cDNA or gDNA derived from T cells, B-cell-depleted T cells, or PBMCs.

Assay: immunoSEQ multiplex PCR; the TCRdb copy retains only in-frame clones and omits some. The sample lists about 250,000 clones; about nine tenths were seen once. Sequencing was performed on PBMCs or T cells enriched from blood (not recorded which). This receptor was taken from a woman aged 18-30 years who had recovered from COVID-19.

For the CDR3, the DNA is TGTGCCAGCAGCTGGGGACAGCCCGGAAACACTGAAGCTTTCTTT. As protein: CASSWGQPGNTEAFF. The chain couples TRBV5-4 to TRBJ1-1; TRBD1 agrees at 7 bases. The trim removed 3 bases at V and 2 bases at J, leaving 7 bases unmatched. CDR1 and CDR2 from the germline V gene are SGHNT and YYREEE (reference sequence). The CDR3 has 15 residues. Full variable domain (missing parts from reference TRBV5-4 and TRBJ1-1): ETGVTQSPTHLIKTRGQQVTLRCSSQSGHNTVSWYQQALGQGPQFIFQYYREEENGRGNFPPRFSGLQFPNYSSELNVNALELDDSALYLCASSWGQPGNTEAFFGQGTRLTVV.